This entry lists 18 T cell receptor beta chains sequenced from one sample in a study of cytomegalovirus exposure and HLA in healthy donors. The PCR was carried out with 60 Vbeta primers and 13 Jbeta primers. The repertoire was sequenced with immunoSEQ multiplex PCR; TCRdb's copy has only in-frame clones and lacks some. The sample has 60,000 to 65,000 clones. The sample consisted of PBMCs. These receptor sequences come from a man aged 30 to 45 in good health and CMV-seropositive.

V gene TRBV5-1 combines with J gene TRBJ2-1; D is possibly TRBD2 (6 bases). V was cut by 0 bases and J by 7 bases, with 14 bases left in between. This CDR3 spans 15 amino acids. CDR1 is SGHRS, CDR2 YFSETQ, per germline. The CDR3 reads CASSLDLARLNEQFF. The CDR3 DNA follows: TGCGCCAGCAGCTTGGACCTAGCGCGTTTAAATGAGCAGTTCTTC.

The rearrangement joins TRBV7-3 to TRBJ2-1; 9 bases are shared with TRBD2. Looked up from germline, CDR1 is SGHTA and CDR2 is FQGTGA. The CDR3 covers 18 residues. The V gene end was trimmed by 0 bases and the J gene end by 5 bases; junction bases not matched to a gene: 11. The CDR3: CASSLTLVAGDLHNEQFF. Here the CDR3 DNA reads TGTGCCAGCAGCTTAACGTTAGTAGCGGGAGATTTGCACAATGAGCAGTTCTTC. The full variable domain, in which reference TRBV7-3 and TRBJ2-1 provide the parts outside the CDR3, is GAGVSQTPSNKVTEKGKYVELRCDPISGHTALYWYRQSLGQGPEFLIYFQGTGAADDSGLPNDRFFAVRPEGSVSTLKIQRTERGDSAVYLCASSLTLVAGDLHNEQFFGPGTRLTVL.

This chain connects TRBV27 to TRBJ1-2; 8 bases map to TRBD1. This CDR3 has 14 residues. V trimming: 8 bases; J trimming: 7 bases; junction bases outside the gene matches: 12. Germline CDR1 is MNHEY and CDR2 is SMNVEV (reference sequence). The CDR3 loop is CASGPWTGQCGYTF. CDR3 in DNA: TGTGCCAGCGGTCCCTGGACAGGGCAATGTGGCTACACCTTC.

The CDR3: CASSSGTSGYNEQFF. CDR3 DNA sequence: TGTGCCAGCAGTTCCGGGACTAGCGGTTACAATGAGCAGTTCTTC. The chain links TRBV7-9 to TRBJ2-1; 11 bases align to TRBD2. This CDR3 is built from 15 residues. The ends lost 6 bases at V and 4 bases at J; junction bases unmatched: 5. Germline assignment: CDR1 SEHNR and CDR2 FQNEAQ (reference sequence).

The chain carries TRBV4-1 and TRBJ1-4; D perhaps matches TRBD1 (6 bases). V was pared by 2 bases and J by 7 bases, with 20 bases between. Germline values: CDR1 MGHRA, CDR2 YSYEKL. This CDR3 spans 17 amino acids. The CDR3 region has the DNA TGCGCCAGCAGCCAACCCAAAAGGGGGGGCTCGGGTGAAAAACTGTTTTTT. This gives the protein CASSQPKRGGSGEKLFF.

DNA for the CDR3: TGTGCCAGTTGGCCCTCGAGGCACACTGAAGCTTTCTTT. Protein product: CASWPSRHTEAFF. The gene calls are TRBV19 and TRBJ1-1; no reliable D call. Germline V gene data show CDR1 as LNHDA and CDR2 as SQIVND (reference sequence). V was clipped by 8 bases and J by 3 bases, with 13 bases between them. This CDR3 comprises 13 residues.

In DNA form, the CDR3 reads TGCAGTGCTCCCTACGGTTACGAGCAGTACTTC. Protein: CSAPYGYEQYF. The gene calls are TRBV20-1 and TRBJ2-7; D gene unclear. The CDR3 has 11 residues. V dropped 5 bases and J dropped 4 bases, with 9 bases sitting between them. Germline CDR1 reads DFQATT; CDR2 reads SNEGSKA (reference sequence).

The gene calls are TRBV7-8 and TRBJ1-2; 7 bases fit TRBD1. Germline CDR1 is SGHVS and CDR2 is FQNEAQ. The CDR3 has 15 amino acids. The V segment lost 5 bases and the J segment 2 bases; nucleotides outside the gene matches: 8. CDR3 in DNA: TGTGCCAGCAGCGTAAACAGGGGAGCGAACTATGGCTACACCTTC. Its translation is CASSVNRGANYGYTF. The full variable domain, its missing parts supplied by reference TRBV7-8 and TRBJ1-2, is GAGVSQSPRYKVAKRGQDVALRCDPISGHVSLFWYQQALGQGPEFLTYFQNEAQLDKSGLPSDRFFAERPEGSVSTLKIQRTQQEDSAVYLCASSVNRGANYGYTFGSGTRLTVV.

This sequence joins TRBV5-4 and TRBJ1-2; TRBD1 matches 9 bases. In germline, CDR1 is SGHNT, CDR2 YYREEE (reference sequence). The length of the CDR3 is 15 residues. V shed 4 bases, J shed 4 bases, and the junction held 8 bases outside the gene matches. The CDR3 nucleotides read TGTGCCAGCAGCCAACCGGGACAGGGAGGCTATGGCTACACCTTC. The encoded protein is CASSQPGQGGYGYTF.

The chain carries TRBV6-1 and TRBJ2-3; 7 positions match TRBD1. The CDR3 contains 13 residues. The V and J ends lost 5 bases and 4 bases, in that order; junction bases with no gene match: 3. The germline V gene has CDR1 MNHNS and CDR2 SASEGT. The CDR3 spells CASSTGDPDTQYF. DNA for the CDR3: TGTGCCAGCAGTACAGGGGACCCAGATACGCAGTATTTT.

The CDR3 DNA follows: TGTGCCAGCAGCGTAGTGGGACAGCGGCAAGAGACCCAGTACTTC. This encodes CASSVVGQRQETQYF. This chain uses TRBV9 with TRBJ2-5; the match to TRBD1 covers 7 bases. The length of the CDR3 is 15 residues. Germline-derived CDR1 and CDR2 are SGDLS and YYNGEE. The V segment lost 0 bases and the J segment 2 bases; nucleotides outside the gene matches: 4. The full variable domain, its missing parts supplied by reference TRBV9 and TRBJ2-5, is DSGVTQTPKHLITATGQRVTLRCSPRSGDLSVYWYQQSLDQGLQFLIQYYNGEERAKGNILERFSAQQFPDLHSELNLSSLELGDSALYFCASSVVGQRQETQYFGPGTRLLVL.

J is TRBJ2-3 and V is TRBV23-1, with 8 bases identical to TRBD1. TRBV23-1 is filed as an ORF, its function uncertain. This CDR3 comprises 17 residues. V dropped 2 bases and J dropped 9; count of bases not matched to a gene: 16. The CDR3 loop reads CASSQPNTGGSGDTQYF. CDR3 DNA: TGCGCCAGCAGTCAACCGAATACAGGGGGGAGTGGAGACACGCAGTATTTT.

CDR3 nucleotide sequence: TGTGCCAGCAGCGGATACAGGGCCTATGGCTACACCTTC. Amino acid sequence: CASSGYRAYGYTF. This sequence joins TRBV9 and TRBJ1-2, with D possibly TRBD1 on 6 matching bases. The CDR3 length is 13 residues. The germline gives CDR1 SGDLS, CDR2 YYNGEE. The V end lost 3 bases, the J end lost 4 bases, and 10 bases lay between the germline ends.

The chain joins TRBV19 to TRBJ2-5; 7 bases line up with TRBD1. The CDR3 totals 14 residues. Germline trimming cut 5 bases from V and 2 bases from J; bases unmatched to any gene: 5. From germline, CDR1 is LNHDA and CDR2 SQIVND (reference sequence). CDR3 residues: CASSAPGQQETQYF. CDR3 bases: TGTGCCAGTAGTGCCCCGGGACAGCAAGAGACCCAGTACTTC.

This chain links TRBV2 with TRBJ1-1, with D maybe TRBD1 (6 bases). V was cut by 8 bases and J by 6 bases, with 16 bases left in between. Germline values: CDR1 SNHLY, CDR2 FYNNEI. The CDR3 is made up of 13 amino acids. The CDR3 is CASQRGREAEAFF. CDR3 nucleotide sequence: TGTGCCAGCCAGAGGGGGAGGGAGGCTGAAGCTTTCTTT.

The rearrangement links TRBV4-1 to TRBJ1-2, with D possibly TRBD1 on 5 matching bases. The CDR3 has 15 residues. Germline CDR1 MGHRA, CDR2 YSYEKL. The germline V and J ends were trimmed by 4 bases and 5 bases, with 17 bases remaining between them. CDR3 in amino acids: CASSPLKAGRYGYTF. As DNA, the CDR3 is TGCGCCAGCAGCCCCCTGAAAGCAGGGCGTTATGGCTACACCTTC.

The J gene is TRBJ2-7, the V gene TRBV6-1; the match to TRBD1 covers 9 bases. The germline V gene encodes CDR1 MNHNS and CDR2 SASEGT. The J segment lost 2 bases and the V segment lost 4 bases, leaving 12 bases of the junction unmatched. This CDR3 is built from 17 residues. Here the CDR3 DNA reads TGTGCCAGCAGTGTGGGACAGGGTCGGTATCTGCCCTACGAGCAGTACTTC. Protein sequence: CASSVGQGRYLPYEQYF.

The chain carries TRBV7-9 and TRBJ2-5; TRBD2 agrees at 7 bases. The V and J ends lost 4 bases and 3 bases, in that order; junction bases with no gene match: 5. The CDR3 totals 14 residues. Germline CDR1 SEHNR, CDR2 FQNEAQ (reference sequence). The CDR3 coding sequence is TGTGCCAGCAGCTCTGGACTAGTGAAAGAGACCCAGTACTTC. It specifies CASSSGLVKETQYF.